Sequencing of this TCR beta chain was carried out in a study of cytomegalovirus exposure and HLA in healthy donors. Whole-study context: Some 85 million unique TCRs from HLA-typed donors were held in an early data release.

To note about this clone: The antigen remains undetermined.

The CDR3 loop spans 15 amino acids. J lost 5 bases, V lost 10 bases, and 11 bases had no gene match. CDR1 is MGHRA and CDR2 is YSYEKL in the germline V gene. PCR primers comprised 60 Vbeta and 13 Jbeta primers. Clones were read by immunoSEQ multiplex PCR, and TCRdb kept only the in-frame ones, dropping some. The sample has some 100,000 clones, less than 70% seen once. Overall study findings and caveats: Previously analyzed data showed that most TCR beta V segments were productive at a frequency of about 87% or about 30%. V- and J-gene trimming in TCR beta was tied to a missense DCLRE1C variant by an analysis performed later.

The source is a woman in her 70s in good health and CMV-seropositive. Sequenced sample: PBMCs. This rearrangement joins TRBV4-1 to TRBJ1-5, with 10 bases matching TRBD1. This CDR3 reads CATPKRDRGHQPQHF. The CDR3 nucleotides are TGCGCCACCCCGAAAAGGGACAGGGGTCATCAGCCCCAGCATTTT.